This T cell receptor beta chain was profiled in a study of OX40 agonist ivuxolimab in advanced cancers. The overall study: Ivuxolimab was administered intravenously to patients at 0.01 to 10 mg/kg every 2 weeks. Prior therapy, whether anti-PD-1, anti-PD-L1 or anti-CTLA-4, was allowed, and approximately 40% had some. Study conclusions and caveats: Determination of antigen specificity was not performed for the expanded peripheral T cells. Some patients without response likewise showed low normalized clonal expansion.

This CDR3 region has 15 residues. The junction had 9 bases not matched to a gene; V was cut back by 3 bases and J by 9 bases. Germline loops: CDR1 SGDLS, CDR2 YYNGEE. A remark on this clone: The antigen is undetermined.

The repertoire was sequenced with immunoSEQ multiplex PCR; TCRdb's copy has only in-frame clones and lacks some. In the table there are approximately 60,000 clones, roughly 82% of which are singletons. The source material was CD4+ or CD8+ T cells sorted from blood, sampled in a trial of the OX40 agonist ivuxolimab. This receptor was obtained from an adult with an advanced solid tumor such as melanoma, head and neck, liver or kidney cancer. The chain combines TRBV9 with TRBJ2-1; 10 bases match TRBD1. The CDR3: CASSEHPGQGPEQFF. CDR3 bases: TGTGCCAGCAGCGAACATCCGGGACAGGGGCCTGAGCAGTTCTTC.